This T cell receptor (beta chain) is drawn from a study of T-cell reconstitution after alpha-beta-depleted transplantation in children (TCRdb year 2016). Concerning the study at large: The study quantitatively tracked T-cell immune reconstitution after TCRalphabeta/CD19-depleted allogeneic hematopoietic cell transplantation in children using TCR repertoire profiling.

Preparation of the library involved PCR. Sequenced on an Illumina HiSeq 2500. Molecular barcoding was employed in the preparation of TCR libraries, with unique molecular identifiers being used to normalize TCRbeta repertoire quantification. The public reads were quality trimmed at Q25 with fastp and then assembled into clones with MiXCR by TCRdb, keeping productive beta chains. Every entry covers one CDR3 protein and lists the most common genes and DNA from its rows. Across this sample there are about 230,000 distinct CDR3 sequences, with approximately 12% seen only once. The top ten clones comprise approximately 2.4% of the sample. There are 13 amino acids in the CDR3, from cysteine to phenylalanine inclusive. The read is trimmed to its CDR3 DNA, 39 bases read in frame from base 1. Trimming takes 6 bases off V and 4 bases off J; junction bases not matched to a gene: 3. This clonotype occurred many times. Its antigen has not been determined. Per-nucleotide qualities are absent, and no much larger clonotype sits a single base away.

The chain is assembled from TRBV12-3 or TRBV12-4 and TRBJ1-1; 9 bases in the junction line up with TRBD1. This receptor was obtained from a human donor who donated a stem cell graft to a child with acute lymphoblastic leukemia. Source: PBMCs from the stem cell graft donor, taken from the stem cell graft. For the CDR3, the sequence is CASRKTGGTEAFF. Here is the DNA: TGTGCCAGCAGAAAGACAGGGGGCACTGAAGCTTTCTTT.